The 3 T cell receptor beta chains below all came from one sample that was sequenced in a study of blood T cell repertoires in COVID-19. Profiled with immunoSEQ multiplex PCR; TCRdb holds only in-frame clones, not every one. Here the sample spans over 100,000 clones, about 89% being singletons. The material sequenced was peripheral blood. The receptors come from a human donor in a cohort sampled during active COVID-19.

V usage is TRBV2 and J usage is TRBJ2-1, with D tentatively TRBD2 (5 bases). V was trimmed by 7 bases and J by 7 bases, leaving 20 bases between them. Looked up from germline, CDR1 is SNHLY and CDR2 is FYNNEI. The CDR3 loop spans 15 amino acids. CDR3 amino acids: CASIRGLSKANEQFF. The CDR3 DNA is TGTGCCAGCATCAGAGGGTTGTCTAAAGCTAATGAGCAGTTCTTC.

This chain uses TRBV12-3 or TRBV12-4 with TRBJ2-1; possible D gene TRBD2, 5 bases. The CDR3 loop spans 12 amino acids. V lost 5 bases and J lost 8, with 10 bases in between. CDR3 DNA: TGTGCCAGCAGTGTACTAGTCTATGAGCAGTTCTTC. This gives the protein CASSVLVYEQFF.

The CDR3 here is CASSQRGLRPETQYF. CDR3 bases: TGTGCCAGCAGCCAAAGGGGTCTCCGGCCGGAGACCCAGTACTTC. This chain connects TRBV3-1 (or the pseudogene TRBV3-2) to TRBJ2-5; D is possibly TRBD1 (5 bases). This CDR3 spans 15 amino acids. In germline, CDR1 is LGHDT, CDR2 YNNKEL (reference sequence). V was clipped by 2 bases and J by 5 bases, with 15 bases between them.